This T cell receptor beta chain was retrieved from a study of blood T cell repertoires in COVID-19. The wider study: Collection of acute and convalescent COVID-19 samples took place in the United States, Italy and Spain.

Germline V gene data show CDR1 as SNHLY and CDR2 as FYNNEI. The CDR3 is 12 amino acids. V gave up 5 bases and J gave up 4 bases, with 8 bases separating them. Some clones are missing from TCRdb's copy, which holds only in-frame ones; the method was immunoSEQ multiplex PCR. The profile shows tens of thousands of clones, approximately 88% of them singletons. Material for sequencing was peripheral blood. The receptor's source is a human donor with active COVID-19. The donor label of this sample is uncertain. The genes are TRBV2 and TRBJ1-2; no reliable D call. Written as DNA, the CDR3 is TGTGCCAGCAGTCCCCGGGTCTATGGCTACACCTTC. Its translation is CASSPRVYGYTF.